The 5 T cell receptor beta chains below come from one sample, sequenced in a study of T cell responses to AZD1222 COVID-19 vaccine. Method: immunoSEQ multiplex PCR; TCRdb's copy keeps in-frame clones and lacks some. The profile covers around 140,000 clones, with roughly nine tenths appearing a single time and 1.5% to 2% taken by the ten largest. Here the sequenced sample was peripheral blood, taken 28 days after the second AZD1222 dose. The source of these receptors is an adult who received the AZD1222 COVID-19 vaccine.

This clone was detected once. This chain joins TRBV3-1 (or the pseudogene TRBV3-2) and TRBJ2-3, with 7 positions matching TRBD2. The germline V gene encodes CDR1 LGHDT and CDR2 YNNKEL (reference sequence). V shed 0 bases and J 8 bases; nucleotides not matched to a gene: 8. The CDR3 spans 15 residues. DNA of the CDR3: TGTGCCAGCAGCCAAGATAGGGGAGGGCTCGCTACGCAGTATTTT. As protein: CASSQDRGGLATQYF.

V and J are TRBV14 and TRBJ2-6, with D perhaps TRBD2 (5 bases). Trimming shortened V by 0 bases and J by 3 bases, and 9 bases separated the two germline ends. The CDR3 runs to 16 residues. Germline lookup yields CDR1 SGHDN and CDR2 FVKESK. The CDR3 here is CASSQDSGFGANVLTF. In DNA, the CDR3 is TGTGCCAGCAGCCAAGACTCGGGGTTTGGGGCCAACGTCCTGACTTTC.

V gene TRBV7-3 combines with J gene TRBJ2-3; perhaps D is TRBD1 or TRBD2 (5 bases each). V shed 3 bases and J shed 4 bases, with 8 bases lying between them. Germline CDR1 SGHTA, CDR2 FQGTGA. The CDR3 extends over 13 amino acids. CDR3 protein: CASSFQGADTQYF. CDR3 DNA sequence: TGTGCCAGCAGCTTCCAGGGAGCAGATACGCAGTATTTT.

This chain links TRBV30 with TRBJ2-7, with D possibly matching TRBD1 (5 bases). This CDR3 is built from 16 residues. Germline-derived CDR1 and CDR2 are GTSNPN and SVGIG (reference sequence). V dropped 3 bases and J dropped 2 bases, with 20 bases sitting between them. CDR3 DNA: TGTGCCTGGAGCCGAGGCCCCGATGGGGCGGCCTACGAGCAGTACGTC. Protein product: CAWSRGPDGAAYEQYV.

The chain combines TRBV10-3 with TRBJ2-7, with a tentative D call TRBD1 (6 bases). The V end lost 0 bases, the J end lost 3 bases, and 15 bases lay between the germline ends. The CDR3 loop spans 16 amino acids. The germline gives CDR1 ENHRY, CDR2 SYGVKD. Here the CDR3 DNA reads TGTGCCATCAGTGAGTCATCGACAGGTCCACTCTACGAGCAGTACTTC. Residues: CAISESSTGPLYEQYF.